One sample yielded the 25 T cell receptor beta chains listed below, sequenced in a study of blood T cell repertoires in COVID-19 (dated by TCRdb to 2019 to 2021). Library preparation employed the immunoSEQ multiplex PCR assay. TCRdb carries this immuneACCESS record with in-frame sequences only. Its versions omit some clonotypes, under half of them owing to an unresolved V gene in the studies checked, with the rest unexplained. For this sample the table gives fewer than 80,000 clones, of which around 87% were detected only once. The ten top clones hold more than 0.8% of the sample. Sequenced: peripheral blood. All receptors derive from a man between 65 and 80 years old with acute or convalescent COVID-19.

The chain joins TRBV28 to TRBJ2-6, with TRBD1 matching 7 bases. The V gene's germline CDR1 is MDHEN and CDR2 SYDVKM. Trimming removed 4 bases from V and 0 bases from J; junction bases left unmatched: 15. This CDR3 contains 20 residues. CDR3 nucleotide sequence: TGTGCCAGCAGTTCAACAATACGACAGGGTCGGAGCTCTGGGGCCAACGTCCTGACTTTC. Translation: CASSSTIRQGRSSGANVLTF.

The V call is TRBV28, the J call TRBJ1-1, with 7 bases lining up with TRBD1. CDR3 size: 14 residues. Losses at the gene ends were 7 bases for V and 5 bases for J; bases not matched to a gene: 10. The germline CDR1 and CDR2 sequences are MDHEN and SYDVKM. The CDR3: CASIRTGRGTEAFF. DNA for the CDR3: TGTGCCAGCATCCGGACAGGACGAGGGACTGAAGCTTTCTTT.

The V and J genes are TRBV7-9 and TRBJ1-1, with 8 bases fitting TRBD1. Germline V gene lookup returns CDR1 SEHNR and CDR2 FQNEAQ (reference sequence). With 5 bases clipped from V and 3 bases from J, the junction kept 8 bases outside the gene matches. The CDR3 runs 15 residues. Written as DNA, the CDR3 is TGTGCCAGCAGCATTAACAGGGGACAGGACACTGAAGCTTTCTTT. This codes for CASSINRGQDTEAFF.

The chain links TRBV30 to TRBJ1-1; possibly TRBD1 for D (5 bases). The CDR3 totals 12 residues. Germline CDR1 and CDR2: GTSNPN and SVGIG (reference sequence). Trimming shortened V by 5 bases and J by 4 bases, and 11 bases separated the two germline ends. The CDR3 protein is CAWGTARTEAFF. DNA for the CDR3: TGTGCCTGGGGGACTGCTCGCACTGAAGCTTTCTTT. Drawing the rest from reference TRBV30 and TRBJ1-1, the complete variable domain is SQTIHQWPATLVQPVGSPLSLECTVEGTSNPNLYWYRQAAGRGLQLLFYSVGIGQISSEVPQNLSASRPQDRQFILSSKKLLLSDSGFYLCAWGTARTEAFFGQGTRLTVV.

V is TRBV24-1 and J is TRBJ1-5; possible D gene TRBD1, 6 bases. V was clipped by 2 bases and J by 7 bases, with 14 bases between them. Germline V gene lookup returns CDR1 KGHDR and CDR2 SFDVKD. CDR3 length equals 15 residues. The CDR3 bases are TGTGCCACCAGTGATTCCAGGGGCACAGGACAGCCCCAGCATTTT. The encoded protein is CATSDSRGTGQPQHF.

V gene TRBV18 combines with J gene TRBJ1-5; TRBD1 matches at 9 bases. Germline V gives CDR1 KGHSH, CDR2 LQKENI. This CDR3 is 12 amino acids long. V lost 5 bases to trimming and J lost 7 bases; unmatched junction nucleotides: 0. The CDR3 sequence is CASSDRGQPQHF. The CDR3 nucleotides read TGTGCCAGCTCAGACAGGGGGCAGCCCCAGCATTTT. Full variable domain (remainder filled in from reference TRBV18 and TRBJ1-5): NAGVMQNPRHLVRRRGQEARLRCSPMKGHSHVYWYRQLPEEGLKFMVYLQKENIIDESGMPKERFSAEFPKEGPSILRIQQVVRGDSAAYFCASSDRGQPQHFGDGTRLSIL.

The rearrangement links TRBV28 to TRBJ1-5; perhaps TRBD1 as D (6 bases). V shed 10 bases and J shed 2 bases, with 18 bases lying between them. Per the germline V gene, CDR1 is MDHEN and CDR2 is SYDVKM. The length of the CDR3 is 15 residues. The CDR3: CANGRGPGGNQPQHF. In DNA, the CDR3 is TGTGCCAACGGACGAGGCCCAGGGGGCAATCAGCCCCAGCATTTT.

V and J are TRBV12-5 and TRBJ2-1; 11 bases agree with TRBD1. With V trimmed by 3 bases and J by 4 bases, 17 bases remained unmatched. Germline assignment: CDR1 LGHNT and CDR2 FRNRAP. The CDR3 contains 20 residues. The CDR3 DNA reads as TGTGCTAGTGGTTTCCCGGGACAGGGGGTACCTAGCGGGAAATACAATGAGCAGTTCTTC. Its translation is CASGFPGQGVPSGKYNEQFF.

CDR3 in DNA: TGTGCCAGCAGCAAAGAGGGGATCGTTTACCCCTACGAGCAGTACTTC. The encoded protein is CASSKEGIVYPYEQYF. This chain links TRBV21-1 with TRBJ2-7; the DNA was not compared with TRBD1, the D call given in the table. TRBV21-1 is tagged as a pseudogene. The CDR3 has 16 amino acids.

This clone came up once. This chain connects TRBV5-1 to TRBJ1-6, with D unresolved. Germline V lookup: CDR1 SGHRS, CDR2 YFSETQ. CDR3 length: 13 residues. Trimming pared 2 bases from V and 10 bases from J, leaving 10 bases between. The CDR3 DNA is TGCGCCAGCAGCTTAAGCGGAAGGTCACCCCTCCACTTT. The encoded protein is CASSLSGRSPLHF. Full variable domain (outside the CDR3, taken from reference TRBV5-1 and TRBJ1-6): KAGVTQTPRYLIKTRGQQVTLSCSPISGHRSVSWYQQTPGQGLQFLFEYFSETQRNKGNFPGRFSGRQFSNSRSEMNVSTLELGDSALYLCASSLSGRSPLHFGNGTRLTVT.

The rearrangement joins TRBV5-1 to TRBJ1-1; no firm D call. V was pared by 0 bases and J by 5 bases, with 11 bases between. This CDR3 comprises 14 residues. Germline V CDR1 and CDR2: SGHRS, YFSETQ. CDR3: CASSLAATRTEAFF. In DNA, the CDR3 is TGCGCCAGCAGCTTGGCCGCAACCAGGACTGAAGCTTTCTTT.

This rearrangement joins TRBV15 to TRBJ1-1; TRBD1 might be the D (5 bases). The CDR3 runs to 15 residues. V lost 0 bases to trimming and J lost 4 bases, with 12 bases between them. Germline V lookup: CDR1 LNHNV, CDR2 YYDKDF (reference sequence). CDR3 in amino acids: CATSRETGAITEAFF. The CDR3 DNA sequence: TGTGCCACCAGCAGAGAAACAGGCGCCATCACTGAAGCTTTCTTT.

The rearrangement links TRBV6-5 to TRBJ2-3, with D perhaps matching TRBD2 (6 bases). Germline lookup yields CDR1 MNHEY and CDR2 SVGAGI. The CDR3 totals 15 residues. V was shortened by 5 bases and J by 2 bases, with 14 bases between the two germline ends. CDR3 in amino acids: CASSPLSGFTDTQYF. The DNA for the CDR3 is TGTGCCAGCAGTCCCCTTAGCGGTTTCACAGATACGCAGTATTTT.

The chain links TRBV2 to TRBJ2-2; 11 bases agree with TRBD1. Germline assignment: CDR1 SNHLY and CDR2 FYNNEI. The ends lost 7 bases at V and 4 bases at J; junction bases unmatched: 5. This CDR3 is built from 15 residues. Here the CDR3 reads CASTGQGAVTGELFF. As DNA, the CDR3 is TGTGCCAGCACCGGACAGGGGGCCGTCACCGGGGAGCTGTTTTTT.

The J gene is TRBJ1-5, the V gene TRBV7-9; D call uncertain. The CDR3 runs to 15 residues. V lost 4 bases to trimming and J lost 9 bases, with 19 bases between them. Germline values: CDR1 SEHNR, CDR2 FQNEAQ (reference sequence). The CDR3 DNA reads TGTGCCAGCAGCTCCTCGACACCGGTGATGATGCCCCAGCATTTT. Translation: CASSSSTPVMMPQHF.

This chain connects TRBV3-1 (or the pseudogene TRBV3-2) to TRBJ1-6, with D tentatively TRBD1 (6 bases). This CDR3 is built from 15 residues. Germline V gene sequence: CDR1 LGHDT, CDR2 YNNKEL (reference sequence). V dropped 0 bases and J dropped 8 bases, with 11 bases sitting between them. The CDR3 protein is CASSQEDRAYSPLHF. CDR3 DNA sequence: TGTGCCAGCAGCCAAGAGGACAGAGCTTATTCACCCCTCCACTTT.

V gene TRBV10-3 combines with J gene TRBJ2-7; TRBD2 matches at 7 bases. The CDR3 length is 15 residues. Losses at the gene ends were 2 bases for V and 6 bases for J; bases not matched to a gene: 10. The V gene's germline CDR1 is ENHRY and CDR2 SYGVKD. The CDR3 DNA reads TGTGCCATCAGTGAGAGGGAGGGAGGGCTGGGCGAGCAGTACTTC. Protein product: CAISEREGGLGEQYF.

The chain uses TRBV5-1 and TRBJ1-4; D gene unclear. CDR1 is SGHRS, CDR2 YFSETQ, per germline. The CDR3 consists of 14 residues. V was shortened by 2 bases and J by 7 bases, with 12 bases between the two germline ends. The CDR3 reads CASSLGPPGEKLFF. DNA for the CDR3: TGCGCCAGCAGCTTAGGCCCTCCGGGTGAAAAACTGTTTTTT.

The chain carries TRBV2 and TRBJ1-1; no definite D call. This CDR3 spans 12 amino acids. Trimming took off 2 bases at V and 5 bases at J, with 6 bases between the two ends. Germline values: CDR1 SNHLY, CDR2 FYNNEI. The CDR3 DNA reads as TGTGCCAGCAGTGAAATACGGACTGAAGCTTTCTTT. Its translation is CASSEIRTEAFF.

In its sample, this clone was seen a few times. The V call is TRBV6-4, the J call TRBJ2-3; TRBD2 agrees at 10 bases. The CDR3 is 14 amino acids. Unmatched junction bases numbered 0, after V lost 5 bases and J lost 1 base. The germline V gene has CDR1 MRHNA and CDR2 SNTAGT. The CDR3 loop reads CASSTSGGTDTQYF. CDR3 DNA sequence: TGTGCCAGCAGTACTAGCGGGGGCACAGATACGCAGTATTTT.

The CDR3 region is CSPSSRQGSTDTQYF. As DNA, the CDR3 is TGCAGCCCGTCCTCTAGACAGGGAAGTACTGATACGCAGTATTTT. This chain connects TRBV29-1 to TRBJ2-3, with 7 bases that match TRBD1. The germline V gene encodes CDR1 SQVTM and CDR2 ANQGSEA. This CDR3 region has 15 residues. The J segment lost 6 bases and the V segment lost 8 bases, leaving 17 bases of the junction unmatched.

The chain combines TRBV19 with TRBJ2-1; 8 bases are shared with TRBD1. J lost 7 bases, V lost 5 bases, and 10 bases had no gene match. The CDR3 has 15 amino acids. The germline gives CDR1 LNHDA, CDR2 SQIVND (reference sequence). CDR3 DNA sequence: TGTGCCAGTAGTGACGGGCAGGGGGCGCCGAATGAGCAGTTCTTC. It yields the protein CASSDGQGAPNEQFF. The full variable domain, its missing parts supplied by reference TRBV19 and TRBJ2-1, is DGGITQSPKYLFRKEGQNVTLSCEQNLNHDAMYWYRQDPGQGLRLIYYSQIVNDFQKGDIAEGYSVSREKKESFPLTVTSAQKNPTAFYLCASSDGQGAPNEQFFGPGTRLTVL.

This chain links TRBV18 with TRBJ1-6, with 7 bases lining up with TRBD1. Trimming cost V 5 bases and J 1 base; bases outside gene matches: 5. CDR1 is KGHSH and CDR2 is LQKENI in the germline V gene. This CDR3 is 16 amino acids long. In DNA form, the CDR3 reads TGTGCCAGCTCAAGAGACAGGGTGTCCTATAATTCACCCCTCCACTTT. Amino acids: CASSRDRVSYNSPLHF.

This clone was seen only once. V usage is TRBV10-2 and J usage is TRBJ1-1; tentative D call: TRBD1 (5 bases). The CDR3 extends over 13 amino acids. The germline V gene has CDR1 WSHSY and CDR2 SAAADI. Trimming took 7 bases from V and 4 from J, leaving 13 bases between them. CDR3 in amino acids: CASIRGVGTEAFF. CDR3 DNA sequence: TGCGCCAGCATTCGGGGGGTAGGCACTGAAGCTTTCTTT.

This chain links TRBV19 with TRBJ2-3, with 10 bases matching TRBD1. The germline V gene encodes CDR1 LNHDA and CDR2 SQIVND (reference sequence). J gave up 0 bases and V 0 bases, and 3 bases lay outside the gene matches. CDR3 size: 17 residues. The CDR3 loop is CASSIERTGGSTDTQYF. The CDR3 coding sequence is TGTGCCAGTAGTATAGAACGGACAGGGGGTAGCACAGATACGCAGTATTTT.